This T cell receptor (beta chain) was observed in a study of cytotoxic CD8 clonotypes in ibrutinib-treated CLL. Study-wide background: Partial responses numbered some 25 and complete responses 2; after a median around 74 months, about 15 stayed remitted and around 12 progressed. Specimens for response were gathered following a median around a year of therapy, spanning 6 to 36.

PBMCs were cryopreserved, and 2 to 2.5 micrograms of genomic DNA from them went into TCR beta libraries. The CDR3 totals 15 residues. Germline V gene lookup returns CDR1 SGDLS and CDR2 YYNGEE. After removal of 5 bases from V and 7 bases from J, the junction contained 15 bases not matched to a gene. Regarding this clone: Its antigen is as yet unknown.

Here immunoSEQ multiplex PCR was the method, and the copy in TCRdb shows in-frame clones only, minus some. The sample carries some 84,000 clones, about 82% recorded once. Overall study findings and caveats: Contraction or stability on treatment was seen for public clonotypes, which were uncommon.

The clonotype comes from a human donor with chronic lymphocytic leukemia. The source was PBMCs, collected before ibrutinib treatment. The chain couples TRBV9 to TRBJ2-7, with 7 positions matching TRBD2. As DNA, the CDR3 is TGTGCCAGCAGTGAGGGCCTCTTAAAAGCGGGGGAGCAGTACTTC. This codes for CASSEGLLKAGEQYF.